The rows below give T cell receptor beta chains drawn from one sample of a study of regulatory T cells in long-lasting Graves disease. TCRdb analysed the multiplex PCR reads with MiXCR anew, one entry per CDR3 protein. The top ten hold 8% to 10% of the sample, which has some 500,000 distinct CDR3 sequences, approximately 13% seen once. Separately, the same data were catalogued under a study of T cells in Graves' hyperthyroidism and ophthalmopathy.

Sequences were derived from peripheral blood mononuclear cells (PBMCs), sampled at new diagnosis, from a patient treated with antithyroid drugs. These receptors were collected from a man younger than 40 with Graves disease. CDR3s include the opening cysteine and the closing phenylalanine or tryptophan. Fields, in order: CDR3 length, V gene, J gene, CDR3 protein.

length: 17; V: TRBV20-1; J: TRBJ2-1; CDR3: CSARAGTGGAPSGEQFF
length: 12; V: TRBV29-1; J: TRBJ1-2; CDR3: CSVWRLGYGYTF
length: 14; V: TRBV12-3/TRBV12-4; J: TRBJ1-6; CDR3: CASSSGQQNSPLHF
length: 17; V: TRBV9; J: TRBJ2-5; CDR3: CASSTSPGQKGQETQYF
length: 14; V: TRBV2; J: TRBJ2-1; CDR3: CATCSGRDYNEQFF
length: 14; V: TRBV20-1; J: TRBJ2-7; CDR3: CSAQLTGAIYEQYF
length: 14; V: TRBV27; J: TRBJ2-6; CDR3: CASSYHSGANVLTF
length: 14; V: TRBV15; J: TRBJ2-2; CDR3: CATRTEKWSGELFF
length: 14; V: TRBV18; J: TRBJ2-1; CDR3: CASSPSTAYNEQFF
length: 13; V: TRBV27; J: TRBJ1-2; CDR3: CASSSDSRYGYTF
length: 16; V: TRBV11-2; J: TRBJ2-3; CDR3: CASSKTSGVSTDTQYF
length: 18; V: TRBV5-1; J: TRBJ2-7; CDR3: CASSFGMTGTSGSYEQYF
length: 16; V: TRBV24-1; J: TRBJ2-2; CDR3: CATSDLSRGLTGELFF
length: 11; V: TRBV20-1; J: NA; CDR3: CGARSDNEQFF
length: 16; V: TRBV11-2; J: TRBJ2-7; CDR3: CASSPRGDRYNYEQYF
length: 17; V: TRBV4-1; J: TRBJ2-3; CDR3: CASSQPTSGRNTDTQYF
length: 15; V: TRBV9; J: TRBJ2-5; CDR3: CASSVAGLNQETQYF
length: 17; V: TRBV9; J: TRBJ2-5; CDR3: CASSRNPSGRASETQYF
length: 16; V: TRBV20-1; J: TRBJ2-7; CDR3: CSARDIYSGISYEQYF
length: 14; V: TRBV7-8; J: TRBJ2-7; CDR3: CASSLAALAYEQYF
length: 12; V: TRBV29-1; J: TRBJ2-5; CDR3: CSVEMGGVTQYF
length: 16; V: TRBV30; J: TRBJ1-3; CDR3: CAWSLGYFTAGNTIYF
length: 12; V: TRBV20-1; J: TRBJ1-4; CDR3: CSAPRGGLPLFF
length: 13; V: TRBV29-1; J: TRBJ1-1; CDR3: CSVEPGEEGEAFF
length: 13; V: TRBV20-1; J: TRBJ1-5; CDR3: CSARGTVSQPQHF
length: 14; V: TRBV5-1; J: TRBJ1-4; CDR3: CASSPGMTNEKLFF
length: 14; V: TRBV28; J: TRBJ1-2; CDR3: CASDGDPPNYGYTF
length: 15; V: TRBV12-5; J: TRBJ2-4; CDR3: CASGWGQGQKNIQYF
length: 14; V: TRBV20-1; J: TRBJ1-2; CDR3: CSARDMTETDGYTF
length: 14; V: TRBV20-1; J: TRBJ2-3; CDR3: CSAAAGPRGDTQYF
length: 17; V: TRBV7-9; J: TRBJ1-1; CDR3: CASSLRGFSDTYTEAFF